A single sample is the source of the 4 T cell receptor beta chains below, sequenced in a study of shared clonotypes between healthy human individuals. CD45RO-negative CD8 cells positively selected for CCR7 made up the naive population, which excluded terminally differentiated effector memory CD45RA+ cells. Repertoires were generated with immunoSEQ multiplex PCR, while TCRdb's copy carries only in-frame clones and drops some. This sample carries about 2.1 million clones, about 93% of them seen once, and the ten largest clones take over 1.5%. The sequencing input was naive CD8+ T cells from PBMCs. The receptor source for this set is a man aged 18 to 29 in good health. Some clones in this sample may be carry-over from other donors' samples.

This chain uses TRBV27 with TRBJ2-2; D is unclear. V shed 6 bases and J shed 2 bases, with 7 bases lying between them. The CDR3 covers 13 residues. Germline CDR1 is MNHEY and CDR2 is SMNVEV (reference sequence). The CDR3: CASRKLNTGELFF. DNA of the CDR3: TGTGCCAGCAGGAAGCTCAACACCGGGGAGCTGTTTTTT.

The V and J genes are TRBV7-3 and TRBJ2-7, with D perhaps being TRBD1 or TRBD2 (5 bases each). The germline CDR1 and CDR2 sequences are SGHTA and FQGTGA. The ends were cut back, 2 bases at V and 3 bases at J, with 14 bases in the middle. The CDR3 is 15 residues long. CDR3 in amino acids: CASSLYGTNDYEQYF. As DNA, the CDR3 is TGTGCCAGCAGCTTATATGGGACCAACGACTACGAGCAGTACTTC.

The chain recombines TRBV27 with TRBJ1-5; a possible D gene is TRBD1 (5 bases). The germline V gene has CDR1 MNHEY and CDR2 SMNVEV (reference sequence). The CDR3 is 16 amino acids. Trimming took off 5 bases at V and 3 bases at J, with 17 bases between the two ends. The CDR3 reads CASSPSAGQNNQPQHF. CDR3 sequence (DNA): TGTGCCAGCAGTCCCTCGGCGGGGCAGAACAATCAGCCCCAGCATTTT.

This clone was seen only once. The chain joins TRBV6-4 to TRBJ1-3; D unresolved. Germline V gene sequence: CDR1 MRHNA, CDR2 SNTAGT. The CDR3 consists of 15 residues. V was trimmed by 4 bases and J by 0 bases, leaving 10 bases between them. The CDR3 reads CASSGPNPSGNTIYF. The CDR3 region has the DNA TGTGCCAGCAGTGGCCCCAACCCCTCTGGAAACACCATATATTTT.